What follows describes a single TCR beta chain. What it binds is not known. Germline V lookup: CDR1 LGHNA, CDR2 YNFKEQ. CDR3 length equals 16 residues. TCRdb reprocessed the 5' RACE reads and keeps a single row for each CDR3 protein, giving no DNA. The repertoire table contains approximately 400,000 distinct CDR3 sequences. These data belong to a study of monozygotic twins with inflammatory bowel disease. Study-wide findings and caveats: Between concordant and discordant twins, repertoire similarity failed to differ, a result that limited power may explain. Varying immunosuppressive regimens may have increased patient repertoire variability.

The V call is TRBV4-2, the J call TRBJ2-7; TCRdb's D call, TRBD1, is unchecked because there is no DNA. The material sequenced was blood. This TCR was sampled from a human donor with ulcerative colitis or Crohn's disease, or a healthy co-twin of an affected twin (not recorded which). The CDR3 loop reads CASSQVGGQGSYEQYF.